Reported below is one T cell receptor beta chain. Per germline, CDR1 SGHRS and CDR2 YFSETQ. V was trimmed by 3 bases and J by 2 bases, leaving 7 bases between them. CDR3 length: 13 amino acids. This was the immunoSEQ v3 assay. The repertoire was sequenced with immunoSEQ multiplex PCR; TCRdb's copy has only in-frame clones and lacks some. The data show approximately 45,000 clones, with roughly 78% seen just once and approximately 16% held by the top ten. The data originate from a study of TIL therapy for anti-PD-1-resistant metastatic lung cancer. Sample time point: pre-treatment sample, taken before nivolumab and TIL therapy.

This material consisted of blood, taken at baseline. This clonotype was sampled from a man aged 65 to 79 with non-small cell lung cancer. The chain combines TRBV5-1 with TRBJ2-3; no definite D call. The CDR3 loop is CASSSPITDTQYF. The CDR3 coding sequence is TGCGCCAGCAGCTCCCCGATCACAGATACGCAGTATTTT. Complete variable domain (other parts from reference TRBV5-1 and TRBJ2-3): KAGVTQTPRYLIKTRGQQVTLSCSPISGHRSVSWYQQTPGQGLQFLFEYFSETQRNKGNFPGRFSGRQFSNSRSEMNVSTLELGDSALYLCASSSPITDTQYFGPGTRLTVL.